This TCR beta chain was identified during a study of identical twins. Each CDR3 protein is one row after TCRdb ran MiXCR on the 5' RACE reads. The data contain around 550,000 distinct CDR3 sequences, approximately 16% of them seen just once; the ten biggest clones take up 0.44%. The sample was also reused in another study, on yellow fever vaccine responses in identical twins.

This TCR came from a woman aged 18-29 years in good health. The material sequenced was CD4+ T cells sorted from blood.

CDR3 sequence: CASSHGQTGELFF. In DNA, the CDR3 is TGTGCCAGCAGCCACGGACAGACCGGGGAGCTGTTTTTT. The chain joins TRBV7-2 to TRBJ2-2; possibly TRBD1 for D (6 bases). CDR1 SGHTA and CDR2 FQGNSA come from the germline V gene. With 5 bases removed from V and 5 bases from J, the gap between germline ends came to 9 bases. The CDR3 consists of 13 residues.